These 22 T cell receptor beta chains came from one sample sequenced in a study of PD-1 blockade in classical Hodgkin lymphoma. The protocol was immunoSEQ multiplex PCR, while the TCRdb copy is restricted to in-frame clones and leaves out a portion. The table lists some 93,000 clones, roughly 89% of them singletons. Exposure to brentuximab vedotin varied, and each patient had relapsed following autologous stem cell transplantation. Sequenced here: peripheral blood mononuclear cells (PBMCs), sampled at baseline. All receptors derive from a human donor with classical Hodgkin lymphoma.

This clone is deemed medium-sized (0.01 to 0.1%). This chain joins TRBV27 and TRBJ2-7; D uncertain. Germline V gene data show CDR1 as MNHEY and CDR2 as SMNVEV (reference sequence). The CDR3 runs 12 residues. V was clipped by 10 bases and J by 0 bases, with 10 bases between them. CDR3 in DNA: TGTGCCACCTACTCGAGCTCCTACGAGCAGTACTTC. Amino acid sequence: CATYSSSYEQYF.

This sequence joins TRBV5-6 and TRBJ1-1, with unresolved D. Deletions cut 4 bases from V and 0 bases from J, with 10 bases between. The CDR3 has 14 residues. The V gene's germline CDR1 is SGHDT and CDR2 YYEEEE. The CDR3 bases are TGTGCCAGCAGCGCTATAGCGTTGAACACTGAAGCTTTCTTT. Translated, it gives CASSAIALNTEAFF.

CDR3 coding DNA: TGTGCCAGCAGCGTCAGACTAGCGACGAGGGATACGCAGTATTTT. Protein sequence: CASSVRLATRDTQYF. This chain joins TRBV7-8 and TRBJ2-3; 8 bases fit TRBD2. Germline values: CDR1 SGHVS, CDR2 FQNEAQ. This CDR3 contains 15 residues. J was trimmed by 6 bases and V by 5 bases; bases with no gene match: 10. Drawing the rest from reference TRBV7-8 and TRBJ2-3, the complete variable domain is GAGVSQSPRYKVAKRGQDVALRCDPISGHVSLFWYQQALGQGPEFLTYFQNEAQLDKSGLPSDRFFAERPEGSVSTLKIQRTQQEDSAVYLCASSVRLATRDTQYFGPGTRLTVL.

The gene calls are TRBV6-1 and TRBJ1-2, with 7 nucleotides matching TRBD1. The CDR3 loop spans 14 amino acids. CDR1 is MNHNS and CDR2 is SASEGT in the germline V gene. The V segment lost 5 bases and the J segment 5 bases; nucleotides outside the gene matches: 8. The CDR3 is CASSNPGQLYGYTF. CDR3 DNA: TGTGCCAGCAGTAACCCGGGACAGCTATATGGCTACACCTTC.

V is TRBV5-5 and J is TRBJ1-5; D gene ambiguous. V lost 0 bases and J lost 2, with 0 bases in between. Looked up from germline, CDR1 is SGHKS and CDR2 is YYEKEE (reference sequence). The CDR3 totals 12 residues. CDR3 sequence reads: CASSLGNQPQHF. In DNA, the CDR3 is TGTGCCAGCAGCTTGGGCAATCAGCCCCAGCATTTT.

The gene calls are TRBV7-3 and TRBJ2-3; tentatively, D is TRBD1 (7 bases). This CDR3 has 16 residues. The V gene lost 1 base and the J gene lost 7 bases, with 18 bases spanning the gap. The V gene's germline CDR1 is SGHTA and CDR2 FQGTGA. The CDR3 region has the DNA TGTGCCAGCAGCTTAAAGATTGGGCGGGACAGAAATACGCAGTATTTT. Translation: CASSLKIGRDRNTQYF.

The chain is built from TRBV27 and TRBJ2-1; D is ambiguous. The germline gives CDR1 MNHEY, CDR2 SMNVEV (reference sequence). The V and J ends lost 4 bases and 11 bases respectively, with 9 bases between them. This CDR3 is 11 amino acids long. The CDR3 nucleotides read TGTGCCAGCAGTTCCGGATTACAGCAGTTCTTC. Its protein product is CASSSGLQQFF.

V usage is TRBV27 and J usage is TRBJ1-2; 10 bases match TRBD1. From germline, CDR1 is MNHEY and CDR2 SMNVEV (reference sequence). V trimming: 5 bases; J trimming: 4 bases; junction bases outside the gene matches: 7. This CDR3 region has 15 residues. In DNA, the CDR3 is TGTGCCAGCAGTCCGTGGGACAGGGGATTCTATGGCTACACCTTC. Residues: CASSPWDRGFYGYTF.

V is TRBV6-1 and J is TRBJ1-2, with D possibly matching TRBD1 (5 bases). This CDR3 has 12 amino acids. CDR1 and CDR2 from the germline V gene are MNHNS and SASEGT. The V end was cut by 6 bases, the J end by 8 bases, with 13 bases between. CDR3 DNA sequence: TGTGCCAGCAGGCTCTCGGGACCCGGCTACACCTTC. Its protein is CASRLSGPGYTF.

For the CDR3, the DNA is TGTGCCTGGAGAGATCTAGCGGGAGGCCCGTTCTTC. Residues: CAWRDLAGGPFF. The chain carries TRBV30 and TRBJ2-1; 11 bases agree with TRBD2. V gave up 3 bases and J gave up 15 bases; unmatched junction bases: 7. The CDR3 covers 12 residues. Germline V gene lookup returns CDR1 GTSNPN and CDR2 SVGIG (reference sequence). The complete variable domain, with remaining parts taken from reference TRBV30 and TRBJ2-1, reads SQTIHQWPATLVQPVGSPLSLECTVEGTSNPNLYWYRQAAGRGLQLLFYSVGIGQISSEVPQNLSASRPQDRQFILSSKKLLLSDSGFYLCAWRDLAGGPFFGPGTRLTVL.

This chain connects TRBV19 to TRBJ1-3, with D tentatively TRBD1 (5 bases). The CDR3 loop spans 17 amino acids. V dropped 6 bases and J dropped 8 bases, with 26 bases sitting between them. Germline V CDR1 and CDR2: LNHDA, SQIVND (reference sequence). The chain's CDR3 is CASRFPSDISTGDTIYF. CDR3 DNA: TGTGCCAGTAGGTTCCCCTCGGACATTTCGACGGGGGACACCATATATTTT. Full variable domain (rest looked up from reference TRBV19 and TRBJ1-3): DGGITQSPKYLFRKEGQNVTLSCEQNLNHDAMYWYRQDPGQGLRLIYYSQIVNDFQKGDIAEGYSVSREKKESFPLTVTSAQKNPTAFYLCASRFPSDISTGDTIYFGEGSWLTVV.

The DNA for the CDR3 is TGTGCCAGCAACTCCGGCAGGTGGGTCACTGAAGCTTTCTTT. Amino acid sequence: CASNSGRWVTEAFF. The rearrangement uses TRBV6-5 and TRBJ1-1; D call uncertain. CDR3 length: 14 residues. The germline V and J ends were trimmed by 7 bases and 4 bases, with 16 bases remaining between them. CDR1 MNHEY and CDR2 SVGAGI come from the germline V gene.

The CDR3 sequence is CASSVGDSDTQYF. CDR3 DNA: TGTGCCAGCAGCGTAGGGGATTCAGATACGCAGTATTTT. The chain employs TRBV9 and TRBJ2-3; D not certain. The CDR3 is made up of 13 amino acids. Germline CDR1 and CDR2: SGDLS and YYNGEE. V gave up 0 bases and J gave up 4 bases, with 6 bases separating them.

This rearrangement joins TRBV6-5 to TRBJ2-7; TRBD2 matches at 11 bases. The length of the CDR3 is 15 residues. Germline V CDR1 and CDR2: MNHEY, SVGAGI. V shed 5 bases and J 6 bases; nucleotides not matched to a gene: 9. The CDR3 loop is CASSTTLGTSGEQYF. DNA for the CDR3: TGTGCCAGCAGTACCACCCTCGGGACTAGCGGCGAGCAGTACTTC.

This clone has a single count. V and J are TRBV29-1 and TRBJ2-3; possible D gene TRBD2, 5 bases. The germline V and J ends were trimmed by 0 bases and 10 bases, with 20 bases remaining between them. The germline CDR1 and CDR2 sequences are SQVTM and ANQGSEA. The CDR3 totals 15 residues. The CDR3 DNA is TGCAGCGTTGAAGATACCGCCGAAGCAGAGGGCCCGCAGTATTTT. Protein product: CSVEDTAEAEGPQYF.

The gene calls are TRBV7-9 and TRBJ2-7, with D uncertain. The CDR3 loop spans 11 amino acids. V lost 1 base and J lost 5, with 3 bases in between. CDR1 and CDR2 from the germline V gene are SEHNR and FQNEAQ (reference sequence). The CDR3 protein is CASSLEDEQYF. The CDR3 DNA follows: TGTGCCAGCAGCTTAGAAGACGAGCAGTACTTC. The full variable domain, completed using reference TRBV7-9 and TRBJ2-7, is DTGVSQNPRHKITKRGQNVTFRCDPISEHNRLYWYRQTLGQGPEFLTYFQNEAQLEKSRLLSDRFSAERPKGSFSTLEIQRTEQGDSAMYLCASSLEDEQYFGPGTRLTVT.

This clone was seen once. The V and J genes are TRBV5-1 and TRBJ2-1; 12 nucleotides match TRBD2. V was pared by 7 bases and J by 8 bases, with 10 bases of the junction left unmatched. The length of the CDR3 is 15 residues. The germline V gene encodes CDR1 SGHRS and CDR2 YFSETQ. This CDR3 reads CASRDRTSGMDEQFF. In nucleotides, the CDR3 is TGCGCCAGCCGCGATAGGACTAGCGGGATGGATGAGCAGTTCTTC. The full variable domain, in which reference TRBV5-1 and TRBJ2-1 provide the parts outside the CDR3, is KAGVTQTPRYLIKTRGQQVTLSCSPISGHRSVSWYQQTPGQGLQFLFEYFSETQRNKGNFPGRFSGRQFSNSRSEMNVSTLELGDSALYLCASRDRTSGMDEQFFGPGTRLTVL.

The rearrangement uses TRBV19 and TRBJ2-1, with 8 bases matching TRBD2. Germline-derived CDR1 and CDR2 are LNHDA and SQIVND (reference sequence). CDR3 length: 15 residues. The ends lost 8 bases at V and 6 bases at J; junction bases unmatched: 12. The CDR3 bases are TGTGCCAGTGTCACAACTAGCGGAGCGCCCAATGAGCAGTTCTTC. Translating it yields CASVTTSGAPNEQFF.

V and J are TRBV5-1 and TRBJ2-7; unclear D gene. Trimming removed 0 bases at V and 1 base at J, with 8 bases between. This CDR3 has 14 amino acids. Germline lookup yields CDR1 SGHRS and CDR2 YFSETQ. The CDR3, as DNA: TGCGCCAGCAGCTTGGGTCCCGAATCCTACGAGCAGTACTTC. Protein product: CASSLGPESYEQYF. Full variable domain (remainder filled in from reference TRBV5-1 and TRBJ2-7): KAGVTQTPRYLIKTRGQQVTLSCSPISGHRSVSWYQQTPGQGLQFLFEYFSETQRNKGNFPGRFSGRQFSNSRSEMNVSTLELGDSALYLCASSLGPESYEQYFGPGTRLTVT.

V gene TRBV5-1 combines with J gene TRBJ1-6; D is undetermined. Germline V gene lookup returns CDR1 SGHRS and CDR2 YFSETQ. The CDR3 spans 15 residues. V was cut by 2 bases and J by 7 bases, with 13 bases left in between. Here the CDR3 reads CASSLGGGGNSPLHF. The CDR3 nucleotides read TGCGCCAGCAGCTTAGGTGGCGGTGGGAATTCACCCCTCCACTTT.

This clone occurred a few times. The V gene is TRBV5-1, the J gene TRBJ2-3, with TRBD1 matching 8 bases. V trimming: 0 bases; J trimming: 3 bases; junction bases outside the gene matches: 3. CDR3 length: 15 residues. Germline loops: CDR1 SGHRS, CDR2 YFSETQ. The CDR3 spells CASSLARGQTDTQYF. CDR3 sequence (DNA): TGCGCCAGCAGCTTGGCCAGGGGGCAGACAGATACGCAGTATTTT.

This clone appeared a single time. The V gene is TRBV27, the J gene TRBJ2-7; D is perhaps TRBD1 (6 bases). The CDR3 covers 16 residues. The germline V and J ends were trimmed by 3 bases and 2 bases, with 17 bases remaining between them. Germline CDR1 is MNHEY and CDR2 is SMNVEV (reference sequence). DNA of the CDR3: TGTGCCAGCAGTTTTAGGGGCCCGGGACAAACCTACGAGCAGTACTTC. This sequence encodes CASSFRGPGQTYEQYF.